The present entry profiles one T cell receptor (beta chain) with its context. These data originate in a study of shared T cell receptors in the human thymus. Produced via immunoSEQ multiplex PCR; TCRdb's table is partial and in-frame only. The sample lists about 710,000 clones; approximately 87% were seen once. Trimming stripped 5 bases from V and 0 bases from J, with 7 bases between. The CDR3 is made up of 13 amino acids. CDR1 is SGHVS and CDR2 is FQNEAQ in the germline V gene. In addition, the sample was reused for a study of human thymus T cells. That study adds: Congenital heart defects were the reason for the corrective surgery that the donors, healthy Finnish infants, were having. Thymus tissue was removed during corrective cardiac surgery.

Sequenced sample: thymocytes. The clonotype comes from a boy less than two years old with a congenital heart defect. The chain employs TRBV7-8 and TRBJ1-1; no reliable D call. The CDR3 DNA is TGTGCCAGCAGCCTCACATTGAACACTGAAGCTTTCTTT. Amino acid sequence: CASSLTLNTEAFF.